This T cell receptor beta chain was captured by sequencing in a study of regulatory T cells in long-lasting Graves disease. The CDR3 consists of 13 residues. Germline V gene lookup returns CDR1 MDHEN and CDR2 SYDVKM. Trimming took 7 bases from V and 4 from J, leaving 13 bases between them. This clonotype was found many times. For TCR beta, libraries came from iRepertoire HTBI primers and Arm-PCR of CDR3 regions. TCRdb reprocessed the multiplex PCR reads via MiXCR and lists one record per CDR3 protein. The top ten clones hold about 25% of a sample with a few hundred thousand distinct CDR3 sequences, approximately 16% of them seen once. Time point specified: newly diagnosed GD, antithyroid drugs for less than 3 months. Scientists built the TCR library using RNA that was extracted from PBMCs. Another study also made use of these data, one on T cells in Graves' hyperthyroidism and ophthalmopathy.

Sequencing was performed on peripheral blood mononuclear cells (PBMCs), taken at new diagnosis, from a patient treated with antithyroid drugs. The origin of this receptor is a woman aged 18-29 years with Graves disease. The chain combines TRBV28 with TRBJ1-1; tentatively, D is TRBD1 (6 bases). In DNA, the CDR3 is TGTGCCAGCACCGGGGGGCCGAGCACTGAAGCTTTCTTT. Translating gives CASTGGPSTEAFF.